These 22 T cell receptor beta chains were all obtained from the same sample, sequenced in a study of shared clonotypes between healthy human individuals (dated by TCRdb to between 2020 and 2021). The library came from the immunoSEQ multiplex PCR assay. TCRdb re-hosts the immuneACCESS table, in-frame sequences only. Its copies lack some clones; in the studies checked, an unresolved V gene accounts for under half of them, and the cause for the rest is not known. Here the sample has about 2 million clones; 85% to 95% occur a single time. The leading ten clones occupy roughly 0.13% of the sample. Sequencing was done on a sample of naive CD4+ T cells sorted from blood. This specimen's cell subset or site label, interpreted: CD45RA+ positively selected. The origin of the receptors is a man between 18 and 35 years old in good health.

This chain joins TRBV7-2 and TRBJ2-7, with 16 bases matching TRBD2. This CDR3 is 17 amino acids long. CDR1 is SGHTA and CDR2 is FQGNSA in the germline V gene. With V trimmed by 4 bases and J by 3 bases, 6 bases remained unmatched. The CDR3 spells CASSSGLAGGLSYEQYF. CDR3 sequence (DNA): TGTGCCAGCAGCTCGGGACTAGCGGGAGGGTTGAGCTACGAGCAGTACTTC.

The rearrangement joins TRBV29-1 to TRBJ1-5; D uncertain. The CDR3 spans 12 residues. Germline lookup yields CDR1 SQVTM and CDR2 ANQGSEA. With 3 bases removed from V and 8 bases from J, the gap between germline ends came to 11 bases. The CDR3 spells CSVETPTEPQHF. Written as DNA, the CDR3 is TGCAGCGTTGAGACCCCAACGGAGCCCCAGCATTTT.

This clone appeared once. The CDR3 sequence: CASSLRRGYEQYF. The CDR3 DNA is TGTGCCAGCAGCTTAAGACGGGGCTACGAGCAGTACTTC. The chain is built from TRBV7-2 and TRBJ2-7, with TRBD2 as a possible D gene (5 bases). Deletions cut 2 bases from V and 3 bases from J, with 8 bases between. The CDR3 extends over 13 amino acids. In germline, CDR1 is SGHTA, CDR2 FQGNSA.

The chain combines TRBV7-9 with TRBJ2-5, with D maybe TRBD2 (5 bases). Germline V gives CDR1 SEHNR, CDR2 FQNEAQ (reference sequence). The CDR3 is made up of 18 amino acids. Between the trimmed V and J ends, which lost 1 base and 7 bases, there was a span of 25 bases. The CDR3 reads CASSLGSGLYGELGTQYF. Here the CDR3 DNA reads TGTGCCAGCAGCTTAGGATCTGGTTTATACGGGGAGTTAGGGACCCAGTACTTC.

The CDR3 nucleotides read TGTGCCAGCAGCTTGATTGACGCGACAGGGGCTGAAAAACTGTTTTTT. Translated, it gives CASSLIDATGAEKLFF. The V and J genes are TRBV5-6 and TRBJ1-4; 8 bases align to TRBD1. Trimming took 1 base from V and 7 from J; bases not matched to a gene: 9. CDR1 is SGHDT and CDR2 is YYEEEE in the germline V gene. This CDR3 contains 16 residues.

The rearrangement links TRBV7-9 to TRBJ2-1; 11 bases align to TRBD2. Losses at the gene ends were 4 bases for V and 7 bases for J; bases not matched to a gene: 9. The germline V gene has CDR1 SEHNR and CDR2 FQNEAQ (reference sequence). This CDR3 has 16 residues. This chain's CDR3 is CASSWLTSGSRNEQFF. DNA for the CDR3: TGTGCCAGCAGCTGGCTAACTAGCGGGAGCAGGAATGAGCAGTTCTTC.

This clone was counted a single time. The chain carries TRBV6-5 and TRBJ1-3; D possibly corresponds to TRBD1 (6 bases). V was shortened by 4 bases and J by 0 bases, with 13 bases between the two germline ends. The germline V gene has CDR1 MNHEY and CDR2 SVGAGI. The CDR3 loop spans 16 amino acids. CDR3 sequence reads: CASSSNRAGSGNTIYF. Here the CDR3 DNA reads TGTGCCAGCAGTTCGAACAGGGCTGGCTCTGGAAACACCATATATTTT.

The chain joins TRBV7-3 to TRBJ2-5; D is unresolved. This CDR3 is built from 15 residues. The germline gives CDR1 SGHTA, CDR2 FQGTGA. Trimming left V 2 bases short and J 0 bases short, with 10 bases between. This chain's CDR3 is CASSLRSGYQETQYF. The DNA of the CDR3 is TGTGCCAGCAGCTTACGGTCAGGTTACCAAGAGACCCAGTACTTC.

Turning to this clone: Other DNA sequences in the same sample also yield this CDR3. The chain has TRBV7-8 and TRBJ1-3; no clear D gene. The CDR3 loop spans 15 amino acids. Germline CDR1 SGHVS, CDR2 FQNEAQ. Trimming stripped 1 base from V and 0 bases from J, with 7 bases between. The CDR3 is CASSLGGSSGNTIYF. The CDR3 nucleotides read TGTGCCAGCAGCTTAGGCGGGAGCTCTGGAAACACCATATATTTT.

The V gene is TRBV5-1, the J gene TRBJ2-7; perhaps TRBD2 as D (5 bases). This CDR3 is built from 14 residues. V gave up 4 bases and J gave up 4 bases, with 15 bases separating them. The germline V gene has CDR1 SGHRS and CDR2 YFSETQ. CDR3 nucleotide sequence: TGCGCCAGCAGCCGGGAAATCGGGATGTACGAGCAGTACTTC. This codes for CASSREIGMYEQYF.

The V gene is TRBV28, the J gene TRBJ1-1; D unresolved. Germline CDR1 and CDR2: MDHEN and SYDVKM. The CDR3 totals 14 residues. Trimming stripped 4 bases from V and 4 bases from J, with 13 bases between. CDR3: CASSSHSVTTEAFF. CDR3 DNA sequence: TGTGCCAGCAGTTCCCACTCGGTGACCACTGAAGCTTTCTTT.

This clone was seen just once. The sample carries other DNA sequences with the same CDR3. The chain recombines TRBV6-5 with TRBJ2-1; no definite D call. V lost 6 bases, J lost 9 bases, and 9 bases lay in between. CDR3 length: 11 amino acids. From germline, CDR1 is MNHEY and CDR2 SVGAGI. CDR3 bases: TGTGCCAGCAGGCGCCTTGGTGAGCAGTTCTTC. It translates to CASRRLGEQFF.

The chain is built from TRBV5-4 and TRBJ2-3, with 8 bases fitting TRBD2. The CDR3 covers 17 residues. In germline, CDR1 is SGHNT, CDR2 YYREEE (reference sequence). After removal of 1 base from V and 2 bases from J, the junction contained 9 bases not matched to a gene. CDR3 DNA: TGTGCCAGCAGCTTGTTGTCTAGCGGGCCTACCACAGATACGCAGTATTTT. It codes for CASSLLSSGPTTDTQYF.

This rearrangement joins TRBV7-9 to TRBJ2-1, with 12 nucleotides matching TRBD2. V was clipped by 1 base and J by 13 bases; unmatched bases: 5. CDR1 is SEHNR, CDR2 FQNEAQ, per germline (reference sequence). The CDR3 covers 14 residues. The CDR3 reads CASSLETSGGSQFF. The CDR3 region has the DNA TGTGCCAGCAGCTTAGAAACTAGCGGGGGGTCACAGTTCTTC.

The V gene is TRBV2, the J gene TRBJ2-7, with no clear D. CDR3 length: 14 amino acids. Per germline, CDR1 SNHLY and CDR2 FYNNEI. Trimming took off 7 bases at V and 6 bases at J, with 19 bases between the two ends. The CDR3 here is CASIGRALDAEQYF. As DNA, the CDR3 is TGTGCCAGCATTGGCCGGGCCCTCGACGCCGAGCAGTACTTC.

This clone was observed a few times. The chain recombines TRBV6-1 with TRBJ1-2; weak D call: TRBD1 (5 bases). Germline values: CDR1 MNHNS, CDR2 SASEGT. The CDR3 has 15 residues. Trimming removed 8 bases from V and 7 bases from J, with 23 bases in between. DNA of the CDR3: TGTGCCAGCCAGGGCTCAGATCCTTTTCTAGTTGGCTACACCTTC. Its protein is CASQGSDPFLVGYTF.

The chain is built from TRBV27 and TRBJ2-2, with 7 bases that match TRBD1. Unmatched junction bases numbered 7, after V lost 5 bases and J lost 7 bases. CDR3 size: 14 residues. Germline CDR1 is MNHEY and CDR2 is SMNVEV (reference sequence). The CDR3 region is CASSTDRVGGELFF. The CDR3 DNA sequence: TGTGCCAGCAGTACAGACAGGGTAGGCGGGGAGCTGTTTTTT.

The rearrangement joins TRBV5-6 to TRBJ2-7; D call uncertain. V was shortened by 1 base and J by 4 bases, with 12 bases between the two germline ends. Germline CDR1 and CDR2: SGHDT and YYEEEE. The CDR3 consists of 14 residues. This CDR3 is CASSLSNWRYEQYF. The CDR3 DNA reads TGTGCCAGCAGCTTGTCCAACTGGAGATACGAGCAGTACTTC.

The V call is TRBV30, the J call TRBJ1-3; D not resolved. The CDR3 consists of 13 residues. Germline V lookup: CDR1 GTSNPN, CDR2 SVGIG (reference sequence). The V and J ends lost 3 bases and 0 bases respectively, with 6 bases between them. CDR3 sequence: CAWSALSGNTIYF. CDR3 sequence (DNA): TGTGCCTGGAGCGCGCTCTCTGGAAACACCATATATTTT.

V is TRBV25-1 and J is TRBJ1-6; D is uncertain. From germline, CDR1 is MGHDK and CDR2 SYGVNS. V lost 4 bases to trimming and J lost 8 bases, with 9 bases between them. This CDR3 comprises 13 residues. CDR3 sequence: CASSGQAYSPLHF. Written as DNA, the CDR3 is TGTGCCAGCAGTGGACAAGCGTATTCACCCCTCCACTTT.

The chain has TRBV5-1 and TRBJ1-1, with D possibly matching TRBD1 (6 bases). Germline-derived CDR1 and CDR2 are SGHRS and YFSETQ. V lost 5 bases and J lost 6, with 14 bases in between. This CDR3 spans 13 amino acids. For the CDR3, the DNA is TGCGCCAGCAGTAGGGCACAGGGACCTGAAGCTTTCTTT. It yields the protein CASSRAQGPEAFF. The variable domain in full, completed from reference TRBV5-1 and TRBJ1-1, reads KAGVTQTPRYLIKTRGQQVTLSCSPISGHRSVSWYQQTPGQGLQFLFEYFSETQRNKGNFPGRFSGRQFSNSRSEMNVSTLELGDSALYLCASSRAQGPEAFFGQGTRLTVV.

The chain is built from TRBV11-2 and TRBJ1-1, with a possible D match to TRBD1 (6 bases). Trimming pared 8 bases from V and 9 bases from J, leaving 19 bases between. The length of the CDR3 is 13 residues. Germline V gives CDR1 SGHAT, CDR2 FQNNGV. CDR3 coding DNA: TGTGCCAGCTGCCCGAGTACAGGGTGGAAAGCTTTCTTT. Translated, it gives CASCPSTGWKAFF. Filled out from reference TRBV11-2 and TRBJ1-1, the complete variable domain reads EAGVAQSPRYKIIEKRQSVAFWCNPISGHATLYWYQQILGQGPKLLIQFQNNGVVDDSQLPKDRFSAERLKGVDSTLKIQPAKLEDSAVYLCASCPSTGWKAFFGQGTRLTVV.